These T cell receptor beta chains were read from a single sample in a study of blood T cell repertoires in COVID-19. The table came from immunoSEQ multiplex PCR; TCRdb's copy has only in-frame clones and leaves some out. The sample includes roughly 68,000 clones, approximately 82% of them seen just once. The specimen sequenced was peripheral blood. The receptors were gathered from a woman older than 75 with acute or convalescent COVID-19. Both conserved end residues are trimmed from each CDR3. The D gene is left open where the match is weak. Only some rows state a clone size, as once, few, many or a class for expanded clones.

CDR3aa: ASSAGSGSGTDTQY
d_gene: TRBD2
abundance: .
v_gene: TRBV5-1
j_gene: TRBJ2-3

CDR3aa: ASSGTGNYEQY
d_gene: TRBD1
abundance: few
v_gene: TRBV2
j_gene: TRBJ2-7

CDR3aa: ASSPPGTAGYEQY
d_gene: .
abundance: .
v_gene: TRBV5-8
j_gene: TRBJ2-7

CDR3aa: ASSALTSGLYNEQF
d_gene: TRBD2
abundance: few
v_gene: TRBV27
j_gene: TRBJ2-1

CDR3aa: ASSIRGLAGNEQF
d_gene: TRBD2
abundance: .
v_gene: TRBV19
j_gene: TRBJ2-1

CDR3aa: ASSFVPGQGRGSYGYT
d_gene: TRBD1
abundance: .
v_gene: TRBV5-6
j_gene: TRBJ1-2

CDR3aa: SVDGRASGSYEQY
d_gene: TRBD2
abundance: .
v_gene: TRBV29-1
j_gene: TRBJ2-7

CDR3aa: ASSDPGGGGNGYT
d_gene: .
abundance: .
v_gene: TRBV11-2
j_gene: TRBJ1-2

CDR3aa: ASSLAGSGGADTQY
d_gene: TRBD2
abundance: .
v_gene: TRBV7-9
j_gene: TRBJ2-3

CDR3aa: ASSWGRSGVLQETQY
d_gene: .
abundance: .
v_gene: TRBV7-3
j_gene: TRBJ2-5

CDR3aa: ASSQGGGYYNEQF
d_gene: .
abundance: .
v_gene: TRBV14
j_gene: TRBJ2-1

CDR3aa: ASSQGPFDGVHGYT
d_gene: .
abundance: .
v_gene: TRBV3-1/TRBV3-2
j_gene: TRBJ1-2

CDR3aa: ASGGRSDTQY
d_gene: .
abundance: .
v_gene: TRBV30
j_gene: TRBJ2-3

CDR3aa: ASSWTGVLQPQH
d_gene: TRBD1
abundance: .
v_gene: TRBV7-2
j_gene: TRBJ1-5

CDR3aa: ASSGDGTNEKLF
d_gene: .
abundance: .
v_gene: TRBV9
j_gene: TRBJ1-4

CDR3aa: DSGGGDTDTQY
d_gene: .
abundance: .
v_gene: TRBV12-2
j_gene: TRBJ2-3

CDR3aa: ASSLGQLRDEQF
d_gene: .
abundance: .
v_gene: TRBV5-6
j_gene: TRBJ2-1

CDR3aa: ASSPTPDRSTDTQY
d_gene: .
abundance: .
v_gene: TRBV4-2
j_gene: TRBJ2-3

CDR3aa: ASSEPDQTSGGANEQF
d_gene: TRBD2
abundance: .
v_gene: TRBV10-2
j_gene: TRBJ2-1

CDR3aa: AISESRQGKETQY
d_gene: TRBD1
abundance: .
v_gene: TRBV10-3
j_gene: TRBJ2-5

CDR3aa: ASSDTGALQETQY
d_gene: TRBD1
abundance: .
v_gene: TRBV5-1
j_gene: TRBJ2-5

CDR3aa: ASSLAGLNDNEQF
d_gene: .
abundance: .
v_gene: TRBV5-4
j_gene: TRBJ2-1

CDR3aa: ASSLLGTGNYGYT
d_gene: TRBD1
abundance: few
v_gene: TRBV7-9
j_gene: TRBJ1-2

CDR3aa: ASSTPGQGNEKLF
d_gene: TRBD1
abundance: .
v_gene: TRBV19
j_gene: TRBJ1-4

CDR3aa: ASSLSPGQEGTQY
d_gene: TRBD1
abundance: .
v_gene: TRBV27
j_gene: TRBJ2-5

CDR3aa: ASSYSREEYNEQF
d_gene: TRBD2
abundance: once
v_gene: TRBV6-6
j_gene: TRBJ2-1

CDR3aa: AWSRTGGLVYGYT
d_gene: TRBD1
abundance: .
v_gene: TRBV30
j_gene: TRBJ1-2

CDR3aa: AWSHKGGTAGNTIY
d_gene: TRBD1
abundance: .
v_gene: TRBV30
j_gene: TRBJ1-3

CDR3aa: ASSEGLAVYTDTQY
d_gene: TRBD2
abundance: .
v_gene: TRBV5-1
j_gene: TRBJ2-3

CDR3aa: ATSRAARANTGELF
d_gene: .
abundance: .
v_gene: TRBV15
j_gene: TRBJ2-2

CDR3aa: ASSLGAFGQGFAGELF
d_gene: TRBD1
abundance: .
v_gene: TRBV5-1
j_gene: TRBJ2-2